The entry that follows covers one TCR beta chain sequence. Its antigen is unidentified. TCRdb reprocessed the 5' RACE reads with MiXCR, giving one entry per CDR3 protein. Among fewer than 250,000 distinct CDR3 sequences listed, around 18% were seen once. This sample stems from a study of T-cell memory formation after mild COVID-19. About the research overall: TCR clusters were mostly donor specific.

Study-level results: Contracting clones, day 15 to 85, had balanced CD4/CD8, and later expanders favored CD4+.

Sequencing was done on a sample of PBMCs or a T cell subset sorted from them (not recorded which). This sequence was found in an adult woman who had mild COVID-19 (a few samples of this study predate the infection). Cell type and time point are not known.

CDR3 protein: CASTPRGGADTQYF. CDR3 DNA: TGTGCCAGCACCCCCCGCGGGGGAGCTGATACGCAGTATTTT. This chain connects TRBV5-6 to TRBJ2-3; 7 bases match TRBD2. Germline V gives CDR1 SGHDT, CDR2 YYEEEE. The CDR3 length is 14 residues. V was pared by 6 bases and J by 6 bases, with 10 bases of the junction left unmatched. The full variable domain, completed using reference TRBV5-6 and TRBJ2-3, is DAGVTQSPTHLIKTRGQQVTLRCSPKSGHDTVSWYQQALGQGPQFIFQYYEEEERQRGNFPDRFSGHQFPNYSSELNVNALLLGDSALYLCASTPRGGADTQYFGPGTRLTVL.